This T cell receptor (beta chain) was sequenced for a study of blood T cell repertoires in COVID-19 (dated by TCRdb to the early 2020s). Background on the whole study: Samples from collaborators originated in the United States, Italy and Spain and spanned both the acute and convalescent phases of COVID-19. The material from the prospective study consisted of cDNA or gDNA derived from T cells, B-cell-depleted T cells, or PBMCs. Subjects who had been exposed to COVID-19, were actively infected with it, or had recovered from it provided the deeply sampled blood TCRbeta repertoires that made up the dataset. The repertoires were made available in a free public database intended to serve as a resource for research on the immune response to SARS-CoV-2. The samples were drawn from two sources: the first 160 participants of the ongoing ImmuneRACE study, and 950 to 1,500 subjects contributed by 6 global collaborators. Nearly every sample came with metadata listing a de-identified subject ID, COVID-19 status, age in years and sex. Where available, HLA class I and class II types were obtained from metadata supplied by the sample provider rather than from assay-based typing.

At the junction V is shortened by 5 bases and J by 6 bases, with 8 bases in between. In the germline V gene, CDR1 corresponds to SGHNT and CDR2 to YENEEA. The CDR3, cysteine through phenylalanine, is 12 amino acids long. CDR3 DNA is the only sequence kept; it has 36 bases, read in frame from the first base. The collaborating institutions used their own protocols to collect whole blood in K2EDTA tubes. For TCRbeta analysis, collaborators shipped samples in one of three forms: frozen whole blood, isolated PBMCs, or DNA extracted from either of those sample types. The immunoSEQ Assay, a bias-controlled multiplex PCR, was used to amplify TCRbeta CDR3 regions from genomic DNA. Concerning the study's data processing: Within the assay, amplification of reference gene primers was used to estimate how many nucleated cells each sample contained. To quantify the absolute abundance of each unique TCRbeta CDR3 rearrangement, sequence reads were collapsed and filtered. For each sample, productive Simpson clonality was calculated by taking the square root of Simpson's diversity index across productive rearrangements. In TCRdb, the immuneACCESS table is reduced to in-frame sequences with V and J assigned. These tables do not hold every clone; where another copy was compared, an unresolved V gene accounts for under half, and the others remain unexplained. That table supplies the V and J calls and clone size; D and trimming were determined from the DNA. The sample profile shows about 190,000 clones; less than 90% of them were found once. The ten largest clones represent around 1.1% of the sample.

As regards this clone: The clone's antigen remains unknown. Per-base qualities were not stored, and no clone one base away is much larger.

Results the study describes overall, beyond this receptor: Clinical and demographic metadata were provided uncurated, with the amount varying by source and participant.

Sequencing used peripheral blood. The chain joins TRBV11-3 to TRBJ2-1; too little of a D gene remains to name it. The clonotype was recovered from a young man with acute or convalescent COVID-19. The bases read TGTGCCAGCAGCAACGCCGGCAATGAGCAGTTCTTC. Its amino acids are CASSNAGNEQFF.